What follows is one TCR beta chain and its context. At least ten counts were recorded for this clonotype. The antigen this receptor binds is unknown. Nothing much larger sits one base from this clone, and base qualities are not available. Here V drops 7 bases and J drops 1 base, and the junction holds 6 bases not matched to any gene. CDR1 and CDR2 are read off the germline V gene as SGHDN and FVKESK. The CDR3 measures 14 amino acids from cysteine to phenylalanine. CDR3 DNA only is kept here, 42 bases in frame from base 1. The run used an Illumina MiSeq. TCRdb itself trimmed the public reads at Q25 with fastp, ran MiXCR and retained productive beta chains. Records with the same CDR3 protein are collapsed into one entry carrying the most frequent genes and DNA. In all, the sample holds about 19,000 distinct CDR3 sequences, and under 25% of those were seen once. The ten largest clones capture roughly 0.77% of the sample.

These data originate in a study of lung T cells in sarcoidosis with Löfgren's syndrome (dated by TCRdb to about 2017). For the wider study: Sarcoidosis was described as a granulomatous, mainly pulmonary disease marked by CD4+ T cell accumulation in bronchoalveolar lavage fluid. The repertoire analyses were focused on Lofgren's syndrome patients. Broad study findings and their caveats: TRAV12-1 and TRBV2 CDR3 motifs were reported to be shared among multiple Löfgren's syndrome patients, suggesting public CD4+ TCR repertoires. In alphabeta pairing analysis, TRAV12-1 preferentially paired with TRBV2, and these paired TCRs showed CDR3 homology. Recognition of a sarcoidosis-associated antigen was only suggested; the antigen itself remained putative and unidentified. Compared with control subjects, Lofgren's syndrome patients were reported to have TRAV12-1 and TRBV2 as the most expanded V gene segments.

CD4+ T cells collected through bronchoalveolar lavage were the source used for profiling TCR repertoires. The rearranged segments are TRBV14 and TRBJ1-1; TRBD1 lines up with 7 middle nucleotides. This TCR was recovered from a human donor with sarcoidosis (Löfgren's syndrome or another form), or a control subject (not recorded which). Sequenced input: CD4+ T cells from bronchoalveolar lavage. CDR3 reads: CASKSDRANTEAFF. DNA sequence: TGTGCCAGCAAGTCAGACAGGGCGAACACTGAAGCTTTCTTT.